The present entry profiles one T cell receptor beta chain with its context. What it binds is not known. Researchers built TCR beta libraries using quantitative 5'-RACE with molecular barcodes. MiXCR was run by TCRdb on the 5' RACE reads, yielding one entry per CDR3 protein. The data contain 150,000 to 200,000 distinct CDR3 sequences, under 35% of them singletons. This specimen belongs to a study of CD8 T cells in ankylosing spondylitis. Notes on the study in general: Disease-associated clones were CD8+ and fairly uncommon in peripheral blood. Reported data indicate significant enrichment of disease-linked clones within matched ankylosing spondylitis synovial fluid.

Trimming shortened V by 2 bases and J by 3 bases, and 8 bases separated the two germline ends. Germline V gene sequence: CDR1 SGHDT, CDR2 YYEEEE. The length of the CDR3 is 13 residues. V gene TRBV5-6 combines with J gene TRBJ1-2, with D possibly being TRBD1 (6 bases). Sequenced material: synovial fluid, either unsorted or a sorted T cell fraction (not recorded which). The clonotype originates from a male donor with ankylosing spondylitis. This CDR3 is CASSFGTYYGYTF. DNA of the CDR3: TGTGCCAGCAGCTTCGGGACATACTATGGCTACACCTTC.